The following is a T cell receptor (beta chain) sequence with its context. The antigen is unknown. This specimen comes from a study of cytomegalovirus exposure and HLA in healthy donors. Looking at the study overall: About 80 million unique TCRs from HLA-typed donors made up an early data release.

Overall study findings and caveats: It was assumed in the presence/absence analyses that sequencing depth was roughly uniform across donors.

Researchers ran the PCR with 60 Vbeta and 13 Jbeta primers. The data were produced by immunoSEQ multiplex PCR, yet TCRdb's version contains in-frame clones alone and is incomplete. Here the sample spans 270,000 or so clones, 92% being singletons. Germline V gene lookup returns CDR1 KGHSH and CDR2 LQKENI. J was trimmed by 7 bases and V by 2 bases; bases with no gene match: 3. The CDR3 has 15 residues. J is TRBJ2-1 and V is TRBV18, with TRBD1 identical over 12 bases. The sample consisted of PBMCs. This clonotype was obtained from a girl aged 2 to 9 in good health and CMV-seronegative. DNA for the CDR3: TGTGCCAGCTCACCAAAGGGACAGGGGGCGAATGAGCAGTTCTTC. Protein: CASSPKGQGANEQFF. The whole variable domain, filled in from reference TRBV18 and TRBJ2-1, reads NAGVMQNPRHLVRRRGQEARLRCSPMKGHSHVYWYRQLPEEGLKFMVYLQKENIIDESGMPKERFSAEFPKEGPSILRIQQVVRGDSAAYFCASSPKGQGANEQFFGPGTRLTVL.